The source of this T cell receptor beta chain is a study of PD-1 blockade in classical Hodgkin lymphoma. Clones were sequenced by immunoSEQ multiplex PCR, and TCRdb holds only the in-frame ones, with some missing. This sample has tens of thousands of clones, with around 93% found just once. Each of the patients experienced relapse following autologous stem cell transplantation, and their brentuximab vedotin exposure differed. Trimming shortened V by 0 bases and J by 8 bases, and 9 bases separated the two germline ends. Germline CDR1 SGHRS, CDR2 YFSETQ. The CDR3 sequence is 13 residues long. This receptor was obtained from a human donor with classical Hodgkin lymphoma. The chain employs TRBV5-1 and TRBJ2-1; D remains ambiguous. The sample in question was peripheral blood mononuclear cells (PBMCs), obtained at baseline. CDR3 DNA sequence: TGCGCCAGCAGCTTGGTTGGGTACCATGAGCAGTTCTTC. Translated: CASSLVGYHEQFF. Full variable domain (missing parts from reference TRBV5-1 and TRBJ2-1): KAGVTQTPRYLIKTRGQQVTLSCSPISGHRSVSWYQQTPGQGLQFLFEYFSETQRNKGNFPGRFSGRQFSNSRSEMNVSTLELGDSALYLCASSLVGYHEQFFGPGTRLTVL.